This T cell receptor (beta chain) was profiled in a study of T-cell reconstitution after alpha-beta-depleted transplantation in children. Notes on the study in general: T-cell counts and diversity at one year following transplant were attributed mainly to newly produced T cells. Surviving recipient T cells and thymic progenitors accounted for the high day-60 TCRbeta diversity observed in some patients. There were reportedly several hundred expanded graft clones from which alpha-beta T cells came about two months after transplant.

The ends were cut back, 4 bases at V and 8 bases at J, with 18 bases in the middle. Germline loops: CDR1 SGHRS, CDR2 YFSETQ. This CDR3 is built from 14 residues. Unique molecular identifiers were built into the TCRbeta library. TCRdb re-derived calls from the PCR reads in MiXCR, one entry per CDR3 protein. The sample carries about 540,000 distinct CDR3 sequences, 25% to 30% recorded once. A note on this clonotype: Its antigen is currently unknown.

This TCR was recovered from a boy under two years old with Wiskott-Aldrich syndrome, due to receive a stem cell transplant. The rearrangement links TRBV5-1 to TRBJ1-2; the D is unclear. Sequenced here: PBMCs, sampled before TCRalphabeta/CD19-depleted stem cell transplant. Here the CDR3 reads CASSNANTAGGYTF. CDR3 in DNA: TGCGCCAGCAGCAACGCAAACACAGCGGGGGGCTACACCTTC.